This TCR beta chain was sequenced in a study of T cell repertoires in cytomegalovirus infection. Only a few counts were recorded for this clonotype. TCRdb fed the reads into MiXCR, producing one record per CDR3 protein. The data contain approximately 500,000 distinct CDR3 sequences, 16% of them singletons. Trimming left V 0 bases short and J 5 bases short, with 17 bases between. The CDR3 has 17 amino acids. Germline V lookup: CDR1 LGHDT, CDR2 YNNKEL (reference sequence). This receptor was obtained from a human donor in good health (CMV status not recorded). Some clones in this sample may be carry-over from other donors' samples. The J gene is TRBJ2-1, the V gene TRBV3-1; D possibly uses TRBD1 or TRBD2 (5 bases each). Sequencing was performed on CD8+ T cells from PBMCs. CDR3 amino acids: CASSQDPSGPRHNEQFF. The CDR3 bases are TGTGCCAGCAGCCAAGATCCCTCGGGACCTAGACACAATGAGCAGTTCTTC.